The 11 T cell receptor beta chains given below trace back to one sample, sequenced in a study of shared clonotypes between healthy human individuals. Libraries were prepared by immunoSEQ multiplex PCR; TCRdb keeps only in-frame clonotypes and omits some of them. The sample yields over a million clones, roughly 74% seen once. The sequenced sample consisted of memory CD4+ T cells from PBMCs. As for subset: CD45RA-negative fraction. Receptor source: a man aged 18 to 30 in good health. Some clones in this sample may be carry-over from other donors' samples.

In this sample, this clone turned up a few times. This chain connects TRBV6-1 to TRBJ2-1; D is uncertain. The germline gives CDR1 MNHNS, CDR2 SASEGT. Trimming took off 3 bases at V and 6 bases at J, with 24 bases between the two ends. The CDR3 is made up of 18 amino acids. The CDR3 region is CASSEPPEWVSESNEQFF. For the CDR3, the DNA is TGTGCCAGCAGTGAGCCACCCGAGTGGGTCTCCGAGAGCAATGAGCAGTTCTTC.

The CDR3 sequence: CASSPRDKPGELFF. For the CDR3, the DNA is TGCGCCAGCAGTCCCAGAGACAAGCCCGGGGAGCTGTTTTTT. The rearrangement links TRBV23-1 to TRBJ2-2; D remains ambiguous. TRBV23-1 is marked as an open reading frame, function uncertain. This CDR3 spans 14 amino acids. V lost 4 bases and J 6 bases, leaving 12 bases between the germline ends.

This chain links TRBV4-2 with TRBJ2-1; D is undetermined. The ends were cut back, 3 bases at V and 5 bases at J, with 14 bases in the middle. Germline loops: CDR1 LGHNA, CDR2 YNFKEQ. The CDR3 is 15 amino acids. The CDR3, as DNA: TGTGCCAGCAGCCAGGCCCAGACTGGTCACAATGAGCAGTTCTTC. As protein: CASSQAQTGHNEQFF.

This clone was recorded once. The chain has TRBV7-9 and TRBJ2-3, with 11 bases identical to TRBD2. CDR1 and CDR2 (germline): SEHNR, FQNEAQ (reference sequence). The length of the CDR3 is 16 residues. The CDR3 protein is CSDGLAGGTSTDTQYF. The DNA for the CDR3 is TGTTCCGATGGGCTAGCGGGAGGAACTAGCACAGATACGCAGTATTTT.

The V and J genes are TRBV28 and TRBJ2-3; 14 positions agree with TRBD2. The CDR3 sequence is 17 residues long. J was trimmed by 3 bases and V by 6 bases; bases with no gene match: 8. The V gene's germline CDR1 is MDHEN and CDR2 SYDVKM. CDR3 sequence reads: CASSQTSGRARTDTQYF. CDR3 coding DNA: TGTGCCAGCAGCCAGACTAGCGGGAGGGCCAGGACAGATACGCAGTATTTT. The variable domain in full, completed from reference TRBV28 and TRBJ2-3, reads DVKVTQSSRYLVKRTGEKVFLECVQDMDHENMFWYRQDPGLGLRLIYFSYDVKMKEKGDIPEGYSVSREKKERFSLILESASTNQTSMYLCASSQTSGRARTDTQYFGPGTRLTVL.

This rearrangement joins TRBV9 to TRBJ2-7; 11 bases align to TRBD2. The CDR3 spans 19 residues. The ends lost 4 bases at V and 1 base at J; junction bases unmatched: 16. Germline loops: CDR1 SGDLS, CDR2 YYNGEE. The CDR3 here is CASSKAGGTSGFSSYEQYF. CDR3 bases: TGTGCCAGCAGCAAGGCCGGCGGGACTAGCGGTTTCAGTTCCTACGAGCAGTACTTC.

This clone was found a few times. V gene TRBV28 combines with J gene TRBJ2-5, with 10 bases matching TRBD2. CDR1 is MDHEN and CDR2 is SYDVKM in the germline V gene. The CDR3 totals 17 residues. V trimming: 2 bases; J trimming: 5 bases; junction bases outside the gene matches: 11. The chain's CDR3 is CASSLPSGRGGGETQYF. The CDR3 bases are TGTGCCAGCAGTTTACCTAGCGGGAGAGGAGGGGGGGAGACCCAGTACTTC.

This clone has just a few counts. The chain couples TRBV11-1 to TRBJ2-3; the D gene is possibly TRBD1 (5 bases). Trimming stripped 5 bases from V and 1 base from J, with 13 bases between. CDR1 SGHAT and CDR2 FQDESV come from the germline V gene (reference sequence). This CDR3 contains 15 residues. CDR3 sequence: CASSARQYRTDTQYF. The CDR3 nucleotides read TGTGCCAGCAGCGCAAGACAGTATCGCACAGATACGCAGTATTTT.

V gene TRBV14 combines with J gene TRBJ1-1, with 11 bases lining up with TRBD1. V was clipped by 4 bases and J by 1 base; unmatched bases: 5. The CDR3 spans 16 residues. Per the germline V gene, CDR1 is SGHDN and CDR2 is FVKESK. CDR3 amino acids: CASSRSGQGANTEAFF. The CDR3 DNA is TGTGCCAGCAGCCGAAGTGGACAGGGGGCGAACACTGAAGCTTTCTTT.

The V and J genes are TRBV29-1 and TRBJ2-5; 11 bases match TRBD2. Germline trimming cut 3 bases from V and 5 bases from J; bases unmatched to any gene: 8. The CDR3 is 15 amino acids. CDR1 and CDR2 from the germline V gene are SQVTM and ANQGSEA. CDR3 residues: CSVEKLAGVDETQYF. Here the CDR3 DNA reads TGCAGCGTTGAGAAACTAGCGGGAGTGGATGAGACCCAGTACTTC.

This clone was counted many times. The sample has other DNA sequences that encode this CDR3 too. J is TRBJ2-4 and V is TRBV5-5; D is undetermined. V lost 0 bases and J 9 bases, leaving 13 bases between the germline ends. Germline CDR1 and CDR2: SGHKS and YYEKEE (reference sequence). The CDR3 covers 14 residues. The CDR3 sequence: CASSLVSGDGIQYF. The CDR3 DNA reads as TGTGCCAGCAGCTTGGTTTCAGGCGACGGCATTCAGTACTTC.